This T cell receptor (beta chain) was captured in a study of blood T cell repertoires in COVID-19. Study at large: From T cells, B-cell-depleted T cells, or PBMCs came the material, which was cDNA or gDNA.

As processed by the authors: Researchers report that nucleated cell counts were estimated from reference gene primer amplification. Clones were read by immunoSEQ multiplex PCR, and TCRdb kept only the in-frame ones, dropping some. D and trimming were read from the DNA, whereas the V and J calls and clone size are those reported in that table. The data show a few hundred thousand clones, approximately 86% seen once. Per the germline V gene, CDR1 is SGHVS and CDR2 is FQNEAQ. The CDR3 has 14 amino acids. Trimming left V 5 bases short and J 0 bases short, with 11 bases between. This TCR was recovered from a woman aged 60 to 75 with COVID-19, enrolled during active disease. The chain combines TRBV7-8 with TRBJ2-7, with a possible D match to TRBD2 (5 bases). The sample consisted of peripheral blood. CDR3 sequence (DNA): TGTGCCAGCAGCGGACCGAGGGTCTCCTACGAGCAGTACTTC. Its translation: CASSGPRVSYEQYF.